One and the same sample provided the 9 T cell receptor beta chains below, sequenced in a study of regulatory T cells in long-lasting Graves disease. Arm-PCR of CDR3 regions and iRepertoire HTBI primers were used to build TCR beta libraries. MiXCR was run by TCRdb on the multiplex PCR reads, yielding one entry per CDR3 protein. This sample has some 490,000 distinct CDR3 sequences, with 12% found just once. Time point here: newly diagnosed GD, antithyroid drugs for less than 3 months. Following extraction of RNA from PBMCs, that RNA was used to make the TCR library. The sample was also reused in another study, on T cells in Graves' hyperthyroidism and ophthalmopathy.

This specimen consisted of peripheral blood mononuclear cells (PBMCs), obtained at new diagnosis, from a patient treated with antithyroid drugs. The receptors here all came from a woman between 25 and 40 years old with Graves disease.

This clonotype was seen at least ten times. A much larger clone differs by one base, so this may be a read error. The chain uses TRBV28 and TRBJ2-7; no firm D call. The V gene's germline CDR1 is MDHEN and CDR2 SYDVKM. Trimming shortened V by 3 bases and J by 3 bases, and 6 bases separated the two germline ends. There are 12 residues in the CDR3. The CDR3 here is CASSFFRYEQYF. As DNA, the CDR3 is TGTGCCAGCAGTTTCTTCCGCTACGAGCAGTACTTC.

At least ten counts were recorded for this clonotype. This chain uses TRBV20-1 with TRBJ1-1; no definite D call. Germline V lookup: CDR1 DFQATT, CDR2 SNEGSKA (reference sequence). The CDR3 loop spans 14 amino acids. The V end lost 1 base, the J end lost 1 base, and 10 bases lay between the germline ends. CDR3 nucleotide sequence: TGCAGTGCTAGAGGAGAACGGTGGAACACTGAAGCTTTCTTT. This codes for CSARGERWNTEAFF.

The sample holds many counts of this clonotype. The chain carries TRBV6-1 and TRBJ1-2; D is unclear. The CDR3 extends over 11 amino acids. Trimming took 8 bases from V and 1 from J, leaving 5 bases between them. The germline gives CDR1 MNHNS, CDR2 SASEGT. In DNA form, the CDR3 reads TGTGCCAGCGGACGTAACTATGGCTACACCTTC. Residues: CASGRNYGYTF.

In its sample, this clonotype was seen a few times. An end of the junction differs from the germline gene, which may be a read error. The chain recombines TRBV5-6 with TRBJ2-7, with 10 nucleotides matching TRBD1. Germline CDR1 reads SGHDT; CDR2 reads YYEEEE. This CDR3 region has 13 residues. The CDR3, as DNA: TGTGCCAGCAGCAGGGACAGGGGAAGTGAGCGGTACTTC. As protein: CASSRDRGSERYF.

This chain joins TRBV4-1 and TRBJ1-1; D is possibly TRBD1 (5 bases). Between the trimmed V and J ends, which lost 3 bases and 0 bases, there was a span of 14 bases. The CDR3 extends over 16 amino acids. Per germline, CDR1 MGHRA and CDR2 YSYEKL. CDR3 DNA sequence: TGCGCCAGCAGCCAGGGGCCCGGAGAGATGAACACTGAAGCTTTCTTT. Its translation is CASSQGPGEMNTEAFF.

This clonotype occurred many times. The gene calls are TRBV7-9 and TRBJ1-1; D possibly corresponds to TRBD1 (6 bases). V was trimmed by 6 bases and J by 4 bases, leaving 12 bases between them. Germline V gives CDR1 SEHNR, CDR2 FQNEAQ (reference sequence). CDR3 length: 13 residues. CDR3 coding DNA: TGTGCCAGCAGTTTGGGGACAAGCACTGAAGCTTTCTTT. Amino acid sequence: CASSLGTSTEAFF.

Comments on this clonotype: Its ends do not fully match the called genes, so a read error is possible. V usage is TRBV7-8 and J usage is TRBJ2-7; a possible D gene is TRBD1 (8 bases). The V gene's germline CDR1 is SGHVS and CDR2 FQNEAQ. The CDR3 has 16 amino acids. CDR3: CATSTGGGAGSYEQYF. In nucleotides, the CDR3 is TGTGCCACCAGCACAGGGGGGGGGGCTGGCTCCTACGAGCAGTACTTC.

This clonotype was recorded many times. The V call is TRBV11-3, the J call TRBJ2-2; no firm D call. Trimming took off 2 bases at V and 6 bases at J, with 4 bases between the two ends. The CDR3 has 12 residues. CDR1 and CDR2 from the germline V gene are SGHNT and YENEEA. Here the CDR3 DNA reads TGTGCCAGCAGCTTAATCGCCGGGGAGCTGTTTTTT. Amino acids: CASSLIAGELFF.

This clonotype was detected many times. The gene calls are TRBV27 and TRBJ1-6; D remains ambiguous. The CDR3 spans 14 residues. Deletions cut 6 bases from V and 6 bases from J, with 12 bases between. Germline lookup yields CDR1 MNHEY and CDR2 SMNVEV (reference sequence). The CDR3 DNA follows: TGTGCCAGCAGGGCCATAGGTTCTAATTCACCCCTCCACTTT. It specifies CASRAIGSNSPLHF.